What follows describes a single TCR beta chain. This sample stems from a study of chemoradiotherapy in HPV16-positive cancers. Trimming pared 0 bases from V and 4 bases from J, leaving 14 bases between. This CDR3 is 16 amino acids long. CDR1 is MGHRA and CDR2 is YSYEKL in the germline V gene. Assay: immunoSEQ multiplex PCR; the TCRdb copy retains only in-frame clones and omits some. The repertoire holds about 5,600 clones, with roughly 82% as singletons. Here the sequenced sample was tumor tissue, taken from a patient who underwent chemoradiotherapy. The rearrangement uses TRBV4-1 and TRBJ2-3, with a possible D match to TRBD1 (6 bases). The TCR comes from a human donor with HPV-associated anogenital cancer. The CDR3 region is CASSQDWGLYPDTQYF. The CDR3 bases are TGCGCCAGCAGCCAAGATTGGGGGCTGTATCCAGATACGCAGTATTTT.